This TCR beta chain was observed in a study of cytomegalovirus exposure and HLA in healthy donors. CDR3 size: 13 residues. Trimming took 0 bases from V and 5 from J, leaving 9 bases between them. Germline-derived CDR1 and CDR2 are SGDLS and YYNGEE. Clones were read by immunoSEQ multiplex PCR, and TCRdb kept only the in-frame ones, dropping some. The repertoire has 200,000 to 250,000 clones, 75% to 90% of them found once; the top ten carry 4.5% to 6%. Comment on this clone: As yet, its antigen is unknown.

Points from the study as a whole: Using the classifier, cytomegalovirus status was reportedly diagnosed with high specificity and sensitivity. Many donors shared some public TCRs, even though most TCR sequences were rare.

The chain has TRBV9 and TRBJ2-7; D is undetermined. This sequence originates from a woman aged 18-35 years in good health and CMV-seronegative. Input material: PBMCs. The CDR3 DNA sequence: TGTGCCAGCAGCGTAGAGGGTTCTCACGAGCAGTACTTC. It is translated as CASSVEGSHEQYF.